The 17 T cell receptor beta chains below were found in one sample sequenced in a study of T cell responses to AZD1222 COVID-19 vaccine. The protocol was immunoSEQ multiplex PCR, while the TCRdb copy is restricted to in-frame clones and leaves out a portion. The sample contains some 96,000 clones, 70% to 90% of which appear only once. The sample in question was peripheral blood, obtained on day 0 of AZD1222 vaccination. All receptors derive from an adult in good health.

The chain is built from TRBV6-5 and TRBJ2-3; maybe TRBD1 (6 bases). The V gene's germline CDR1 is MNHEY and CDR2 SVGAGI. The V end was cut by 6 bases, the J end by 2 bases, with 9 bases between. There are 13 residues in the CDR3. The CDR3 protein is CASRGQSTDTQYF. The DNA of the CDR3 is TGTGCCAGCAGGGGACAATCCACAGATACGCAGTATTTT.

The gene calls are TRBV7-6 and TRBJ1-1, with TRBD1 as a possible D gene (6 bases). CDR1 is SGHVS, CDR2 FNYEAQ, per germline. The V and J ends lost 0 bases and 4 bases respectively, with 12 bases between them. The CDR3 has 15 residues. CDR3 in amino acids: CASSLAEGGSTEAFF. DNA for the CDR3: TGTGCCAGCAGCTTAGCGGAGGGGGGTAGCACTGAAGCTTTCTTT.

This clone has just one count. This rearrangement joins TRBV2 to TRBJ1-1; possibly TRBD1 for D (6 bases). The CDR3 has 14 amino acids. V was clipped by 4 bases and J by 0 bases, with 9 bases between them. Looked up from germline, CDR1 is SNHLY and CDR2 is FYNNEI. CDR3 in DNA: TGTGCCAGCAGTGTGACAGGAATGAACACTGAAGCTTTCTTT. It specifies CASSVTGMNTEAFF.

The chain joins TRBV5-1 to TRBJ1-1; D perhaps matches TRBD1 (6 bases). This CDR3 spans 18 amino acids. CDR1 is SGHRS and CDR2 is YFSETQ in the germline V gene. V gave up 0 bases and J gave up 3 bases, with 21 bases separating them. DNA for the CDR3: TGCGCCAGCAGCTTGGTACAACGGAGCACAGGGTCTGACACTGAAGCTTTCTTT. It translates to CASSLVQRSTGSDTEAFF.

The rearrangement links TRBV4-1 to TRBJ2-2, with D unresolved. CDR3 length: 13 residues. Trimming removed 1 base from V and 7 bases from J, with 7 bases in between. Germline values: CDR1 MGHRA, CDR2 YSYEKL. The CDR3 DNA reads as TGCGCCAGCAGCCAAGGGACCGTCGGGGAGCTGTTTTTT. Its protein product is CASSQGTVGELFF.

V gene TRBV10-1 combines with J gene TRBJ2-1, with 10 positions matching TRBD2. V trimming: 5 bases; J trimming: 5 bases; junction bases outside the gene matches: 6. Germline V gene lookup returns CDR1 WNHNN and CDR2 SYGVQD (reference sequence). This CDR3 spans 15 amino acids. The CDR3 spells CASSRRLAGDNEQFF. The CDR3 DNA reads TGCGCCAGCAGTCGGAGGCTAGCGGGAGACAATGAGCAGTTCTTC.

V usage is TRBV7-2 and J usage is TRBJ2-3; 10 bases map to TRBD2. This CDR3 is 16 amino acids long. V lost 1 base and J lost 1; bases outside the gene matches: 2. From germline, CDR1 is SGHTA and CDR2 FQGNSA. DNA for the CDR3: TGTGCCAGCAGCTTAGGCAGCGGGGGGGGCACAGATACGCAGTATTTT. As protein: CASSLGSGGGTDTQYF.

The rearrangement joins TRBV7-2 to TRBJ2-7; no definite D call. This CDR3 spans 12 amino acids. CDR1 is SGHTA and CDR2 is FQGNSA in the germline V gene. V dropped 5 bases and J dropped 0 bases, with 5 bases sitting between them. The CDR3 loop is CASSPSSYEQYF. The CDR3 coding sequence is TGTGCCAGCAGCCCAAGCTCCTACGAGCAGTACTTC.

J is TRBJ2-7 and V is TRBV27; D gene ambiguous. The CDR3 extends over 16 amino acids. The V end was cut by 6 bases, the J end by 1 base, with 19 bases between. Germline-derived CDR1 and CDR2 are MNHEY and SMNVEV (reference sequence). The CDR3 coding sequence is TGTGCCAGCAGACGAGCTGGACGGCCCTCTTCCTACGAGCAGTACTTC. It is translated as CASRRAGRPSSYEQYF.

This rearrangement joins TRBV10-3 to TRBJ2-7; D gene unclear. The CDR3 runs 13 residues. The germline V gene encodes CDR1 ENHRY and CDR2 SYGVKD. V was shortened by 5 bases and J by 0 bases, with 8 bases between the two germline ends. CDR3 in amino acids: CAISTEFSYEQYF. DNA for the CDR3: TGTGCCATCAGTACAGAATTCTCCTACGAGCAGTACTTC.

DNA for the CDR3: TGTGCCAGCAGTGAAGCGCTTTCTAGCCGTCCAGATACGCAGTATTTT. Its translation is CASSEALSSRPDTQYF. The V gene is TRBV2, the J gene TRBJ2-3; possible D gene TRBD2, 5 bases. Trimming pared 0 bases from V and 4 bases from J, leaving 14 bases between. Germline V gene data show CDR1 as SNHLY and CDR2 as FYNNEI. CDR3 length equals 16 residues.

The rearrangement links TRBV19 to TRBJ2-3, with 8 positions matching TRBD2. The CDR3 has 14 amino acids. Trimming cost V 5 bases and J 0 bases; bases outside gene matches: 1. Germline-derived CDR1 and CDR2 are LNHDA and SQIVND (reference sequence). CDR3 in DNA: TGTGCCAGTAGTCCTAGCGGGAGCACAGATACGCAGTATTTT. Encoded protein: CASSPSGSTDTQYF.

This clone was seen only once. CDR3 sequence (DNA): TGTGCCAGCAGCTACTCAGGGGGCCGTGGCTACACCTTC. This translates into CASSYSGGRGYTF. The chain is built from TRBV7-3 and TRBJ1-2; 8 nucleotides align to TRBD1. Germline CDR1 and CDR2: SGHTA and FQGTGA. J lost 7 bases, V lost 4 bases, and 5 bases had no gene match. The CDR3 contains 13 residues.

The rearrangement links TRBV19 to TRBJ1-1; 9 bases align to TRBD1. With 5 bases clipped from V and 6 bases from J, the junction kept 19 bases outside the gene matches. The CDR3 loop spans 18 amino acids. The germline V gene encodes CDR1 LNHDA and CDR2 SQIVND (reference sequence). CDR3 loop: CASSRALTGGDRWAEAFF. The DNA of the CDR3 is TGTGCCAGTAGTCGAGCTCTAACAGGGGGCGATAGGTGGGCTGAAGCTTTCTTT.

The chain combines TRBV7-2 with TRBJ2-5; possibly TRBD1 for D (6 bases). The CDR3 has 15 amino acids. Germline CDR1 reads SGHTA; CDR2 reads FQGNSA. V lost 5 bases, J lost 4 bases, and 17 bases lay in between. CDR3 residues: CASSIRDTPLETQYF. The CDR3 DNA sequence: TGTGCCAGCAGCATCCGGGACACACCCTTAGAGACCCAGTACTTC.

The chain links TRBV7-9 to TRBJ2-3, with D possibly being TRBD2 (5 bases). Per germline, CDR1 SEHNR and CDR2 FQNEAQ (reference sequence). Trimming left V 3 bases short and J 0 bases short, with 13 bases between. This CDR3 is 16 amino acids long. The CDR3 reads CASSLLASRSTDTQYF. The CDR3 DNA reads TGTGCCAGCAGCTTGTTGGCTAGCAGGAGCACAGATACGCAGTATTTT.

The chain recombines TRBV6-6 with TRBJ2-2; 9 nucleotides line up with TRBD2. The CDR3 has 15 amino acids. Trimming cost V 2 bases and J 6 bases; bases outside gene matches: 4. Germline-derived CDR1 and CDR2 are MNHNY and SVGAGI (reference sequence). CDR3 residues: CASSYAGLASGELFF. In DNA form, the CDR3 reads TGTGCCAGCAGTTACGCAGGACTAGCGTCCGGGGAGCTGTTTTTT.